This T cell receptor beta chain stems from a study of T and B cells in COVID-19 patients. At the level of the study: Blood was sampled from COVID-19 patients who were either actively infected or recovered. Points from the study as a whole: Clonality of TRB repertoires was high in active COVID-19; recovery brought above-healthy diversity and richness.

The germline V and J ends were trimmed by 5 bases and 1 base, with 12 bases remaining between them. This CDR3 contains 14 residues. Germline CDR1 is MNHEY and CDR2 is SVGAGI. Many counts were recorded for this clonotype. Its antigen is currently unknown. TRB rearrangements were amplified by multiplex PCR with BIOMED2 TRB-A/B primers. TCRdb ran MiXCR on the multiplex PCR reads and lists one entry per CDR3 protein. This sample has 10,000 to 15,000 distinct CDR3 sequences, with roughly 30% found just once. From blood, about 240-500 ng of genomic DNA served as TRB template. This receptor was taken from a human donor who had recovered from COVID-19. Sequences were obtained from blood. This chain uses TRBV6-5 with TRBJ2-7, with a tentative D call TRBD1 (5 bases). The CDR3: CASSDPTESYEQYV. The CDR3 DNA reads TGTGCCAGCAGTGATCCGACAGAATCCTACGAGCAGTACGTC.